The present T cell receptor beta chain was sequenced within a study of shared clonotypes between healthy human individuals. Regarding the study as a whole: Relative to memory subsets, naive subsets generally showed larger estimated richness. Four donors had around 5% of their naive CD4 clonotypes in common.

CD8 cells regarded as naive lacked CD45RO, were positively chosen for CCR7, and omitted terminally differentiated effector memory CD45RA+ cells. This CDR3 has 15 residues. Germline CDR1 MGHRA, CDR2 YSYEKL. V was clipped by 1 base and J by 6 bases; unmatched bases: 4. On this clone itself: Its specificity is not known.

Deep was the level used in running the assay. The protocol was immunoSEQ multiplex PCR, while the TCRdb copy is restricted to in-frame clones and leaves out a portion. Of around 2.1 million clones listed, around 93% are singletons. The receptor's source is a man between 18 and 29 years old in good health. Some clones in this sample may be carry-over from other donors' samples. This chain joins TRBV4-1 and TRBJ2-1; the match to TRBD1 covers 9 bases. Sequencing was done on a sample of naive CD8+ T cells from PBMCs. Here the CDR3 DNA reads TGCGCCAGCAGCCAAGCGACAGGGGGTTCCAATGAGCAGTTCTTC. It codes for CASSQATGGSNEQFF.